This T cell receptor (beta chain) was observed in a study of shared clonotypes between healthy human individuals. Study-wide findings and caveats: Clonotype sharing levels among donors were expected to vary with sequencing depth. Sampling covered nothing but blood. Tissue TCR repertoires likely differ from those found in blood.

The CDR3 covers 19 residues. Trimming removed 1 base at V and 3 bases at J, with 25 bases between. Germline assignment: CDR1 SGHRS and CDR2 YFSETQ. To note about this clone: The antigen remains undetermined.

The assay was run at deep level. In the source study's methods: Filtering differed for immunoSEQ, which gave only junction sequences without quality scores. Using immunoSEQ multiplex PCR, the repertoire was profiled, and TCRdb retains in-frame clones only, with some absent. That table is the source of V, J and clone size, and D and trimming were worked out from the DNA. The repertoire holds 1.5 million to 1.9 million clones, with 98% as singletons. The TCR originated in a young man in good health. The chain employs TRBV5-1 and TRBJ1-1; tentatively, D is TRBD1 (6 bases). What was sequenced was naive CD4+ T cells sorted from blood. Regarding subset: CD45RA+ positively selected. The CDR3 region has the DNA TGCGCCAGCAGCTTGTGGGGGTACCATTACAGGGATGGTTACACTGAAGCTTTCTTT. Its translation: CASSLWGYHYRDGYTEAFF.